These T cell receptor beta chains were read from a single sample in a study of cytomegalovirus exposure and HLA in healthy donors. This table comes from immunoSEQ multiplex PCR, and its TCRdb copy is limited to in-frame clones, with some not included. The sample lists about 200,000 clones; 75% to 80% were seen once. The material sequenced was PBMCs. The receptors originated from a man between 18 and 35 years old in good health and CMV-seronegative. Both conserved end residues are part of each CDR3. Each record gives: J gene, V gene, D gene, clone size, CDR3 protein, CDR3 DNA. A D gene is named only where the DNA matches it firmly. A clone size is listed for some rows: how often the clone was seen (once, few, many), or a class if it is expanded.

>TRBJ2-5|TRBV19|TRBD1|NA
CASSPRTGGETQYF
TGTGCCAGTAGTCCGAGGACAGGGGGAGAGACCCAGTACTTC
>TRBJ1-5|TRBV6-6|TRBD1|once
CASSLRGQGANQPQHF
TGTGCCAGCAGTTTACGGGGACAGGGCGCGAATCAGCCCCAGCATTTT
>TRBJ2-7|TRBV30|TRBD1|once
CAWIRRDRGYEQYF
TGTGCCTGGATAAGGCGGGACAGGGGTTACGAGCAGTACTTC
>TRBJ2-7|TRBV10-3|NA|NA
CATEDGSSYEQYF
TGTGCCACCGAGGACGGGAGCTCCTACGAGCAGTACTTC
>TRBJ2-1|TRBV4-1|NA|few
CASSQEWVALDNEQFF
TGCGCCAGCAGCCAAGAATGGGTAGCTCTAGACAATGAGCAGTTCTTC
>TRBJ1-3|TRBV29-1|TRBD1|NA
CSVTQGTGNTIYF
TGCAGCGTTACACAGGGGACTGGAAACACCATATATTTT
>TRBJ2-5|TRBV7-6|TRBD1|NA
CASSDRVLETQYF
TGTGCCAGCAGCGACAGGGTTTTGGAGACCCAGTACTTC
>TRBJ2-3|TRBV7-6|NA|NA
CASSLGHDDTFSTDTQYF
TGTGCCAGCAGCCTGGGTCACGACGACACATTTAGCACAGATACGCAGTATTTT
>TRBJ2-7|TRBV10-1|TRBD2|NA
CASSRKERLAVRSSYEQYF
TGCGCCAGCAGCAGAAAAGAAAGACTAGCGGTAAGGAGCTCCTACGAGCAGTACTTC
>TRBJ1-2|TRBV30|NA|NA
CAWSGGYGYTF
TGTGCCTGGAGCGGCGGGTATGGCTACACCTTC
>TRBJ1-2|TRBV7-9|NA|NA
CSSSIGTPTSYGYTF
TGTTCCAGCAGCATTGGGACACCAACATCCTATGGCTACACCTTC
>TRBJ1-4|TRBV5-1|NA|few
CASSLGQSFEKLFF
TGCGCCAGCAGCTTGGGACAGAGCTTTGAAAAACTGTTTTTT
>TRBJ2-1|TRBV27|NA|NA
CASSLGPRTAGGVF
TGTGCCAGCAGTTTAGGCCCCCGCACAGCCGGGGGTGTCTTC
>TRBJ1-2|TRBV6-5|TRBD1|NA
CASSSGQGYNCGYTF
TGTGCCAGCAGTTCTGGACAGGGCTACAACTGTGGCTACACCTTC
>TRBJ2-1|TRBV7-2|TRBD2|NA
CASSFSQRGGLRVNNEQFF
TGTGCCAGCAGCTTTTCCCAGCGGGGGGGCCTACGGGTTAACAATGAGCAGTTCTTC
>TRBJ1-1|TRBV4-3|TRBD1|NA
CASSQDPGTVLTEAFF
TGCGCCAGCAGCCAAGACCCAGGGACAGTACTGACTGAAGCTTTCTTT
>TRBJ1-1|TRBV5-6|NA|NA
CASSSPKQGRNTEAFF
TGTGCCAGCAGCTCGCCCAAACAGGGAAGAAACACTGAAGCTTTCTTT
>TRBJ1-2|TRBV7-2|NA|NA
CASRKRTERTGYTF
TGTGCCAGCCGAAAAAGGACAGAAAGGACTGGCTACACCTTC
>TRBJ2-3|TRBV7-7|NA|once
CASSLTTGRTDTQYF
TGTGCTAGCAGCTTAACAACAGGGCGCACAGATACGCAGTATTTT
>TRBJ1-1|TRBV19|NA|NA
CASSIDQDPNTEAFF
TGTGCCAGTAGTATAGATCAGGATCCGAACACTGAAGCTTTCTTT
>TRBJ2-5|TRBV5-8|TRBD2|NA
CASSPGELAGEETQYF
TGTGCCAGCAGCCCAGGGGAGCTAGCGGGGGAAGAGACCCAGTACTTC
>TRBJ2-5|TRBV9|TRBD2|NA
CASSVVGGYQETQYF
TGTGCCAGCAGCGTAGTCGGGGGGTACCAAGAGACCCAGTACTTC
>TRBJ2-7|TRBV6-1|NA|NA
CASRRADEQYF
TGTGCCAGCAGACGTGCGGACGAGCAGTACTTC
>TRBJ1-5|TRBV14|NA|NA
CASSQGTDNQPQHF
TGTGCCAGCAGCCAAGGGACAGACAATCAGCCCCAGCATTTT
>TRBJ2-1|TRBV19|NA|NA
CASSIGLAYEQFF
TGTGCCAGTAGTATTGGGCTAGCCTATGAGCAGTTCTTC
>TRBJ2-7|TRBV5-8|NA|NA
CASSFIGRWGETYEQYF
TGTGCCAGCAGCTTTATCGGGCGCTGGGGCGAAACCTACGAGCAGTACTTC
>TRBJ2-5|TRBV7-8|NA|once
CASSLWSFSQETQYF
TGTGCCAGCAGCTTATGGAGCTTCTCCCAAGAGACCCAGTACTTC
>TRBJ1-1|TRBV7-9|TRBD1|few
CASSLLTGVDTEAFF
TGTGCCAGCAGCTTACTGACAGGGGTAGACACTGAAGCTTTCTTT
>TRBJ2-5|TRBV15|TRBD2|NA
CATTKSSSGLVGVGTQYF
TGTGCCACCACTAAATCCTCCAGCGGACTAGTCGGGGTGGGAACCCAGTACTTC